This T cell receptor (beta chain) was obtained from a study of spatial heterogeneity in lung cancer. About the study: Fewer alpha-chain than beta-chain sequences were consistently detected. The average appearance count of each unique TCR and UMI combination in raw reads was more than ten. Findings of the study overall: TCRs found ubiquitously expanded in tumor appeared in blood more at resection than at follow-up.

This clonotype was seen ten or more times. The antigen is unknown. TCR cDNA molecules each carried a unique molecular identifier. TCRdb called the 5' RACE reads again in MiXCR, with one record for every CDR3 protein. The sample contains approximately 40,000 distinct CDR3 sequences, around 7.5% of which appear only once. Trimming stripped 3 bases from V and 1 base from J, with 7 bases between. CDR1 and CDR2 (germline): MNHEY, SMNVEV (reference sequence). The CDR3 contains 14 residues. Time point here: sample taken at primary tumor resection. Unsorted whole RNA from tumor, nontumor lung or frozen PBMC underwent sequencing.

This specimen was PBMCs, taken at surgery. The chain employs TRBV27 and TRBJ1-5; D is perhaps TRBD1 (5 bases). The source is a male donor with early-stage non-small cell lung cancer. The CDR3 loop reads CASSFQGSNQPQHF. CDR3 DNA: TGTGCCAGCAGTTTTCAGGGAAGCAATCAGCCCCAGCATTTT.